This is a list of T cell receptor beta chains from one sample in a study of T cell changes during pregnancy in multiple sclerosis. Using immunoSEQ multiplex PCR, the repertoire was profiled, and TCRdb retains in-frame clones only, with some absent. Of 100,000 or so clones listed, approximately 94% were seen once; the top ten hold roughly 0.9%. The source material was peripheral blood, sampled before pregnancy. The receptors originated from a female donor with multiple sclerosis, enrolled in a pregnancy study. The CDR3 runs from the conserved cysteine through the conserved F or W. A D gene is named only where the DNA matches it firmly. Clone size is not always given. Where it is, it says once, few, many or a class for expanded clones.

CDR3: CASSPHKASNEKLFF; DNA: TGTGCCAGCAGCCCCCACAAAGCGTCTAATGAAAAACTGTTTTTT; V: TRBV7-9; size: NA; J: TRBJ1-4; D: NA
CDR3: CASSLRDRVNGNTIYF; DNA: TGTGCCAGCTCACTACGGGACAGGGTAAATGGAAACACCATATATTTT; V: TRBV18; size: NA; J: TRBJ1-3; D: TRBD1
CDR3: CASSLLSGSNQPQHF; DNA: TGTGCCAGCAGTTTGCTAAGCGGGAGCAATCAGCCCCAGCATTTT; V: TRBV27; size: NA; J: TRBJ1-5; D: NA
CDR3: CASSLLGAGGLSSYEQYF; DNA: TGTGCCAGCAGTTTACTTGGTGCAGGGGGCCTCTCTTCCTACGAGCAGTACTTC; V: TRBV27; size: NA; J: TRBJ2-7; D: TRBD1
CDR3: CASSLEGVLGYGYTF; DNA: TGTGCCAGCAGCTTAGAGGGGGTTCTGGGCTATGGCTACACCTTC; V: TRBV7-9; size: NA; J: TRBJ1-2; D: NA
CDR3: CASSLDTRNTEAFF; DNA: TGCGCCAGCAGCCTGGACACCCGGAACACTGAAGCTTTCTTT; V: TRBV5-1; size: NA; J: TRBJ1-1; D: NA
CDR3: CASSQAQGKYSNQPQHF; DNA: TGTGCCAGCAGCCAAGCTCAGGGGAAGTATAGCAATCAGCCCCAGCATTTT; V: TRBV4-2; size: NA; J: TRBJ1-5; D: NA
CDR3: CASSIDRGHRGYTF; DNA: TGTGCCAGCAGTATTGACAGGGGGCATAGAGGCTACACCTTC; V: TRBV28; size: NA; J: TRBJ1-2; D: TRBD1
CDR3: CASSSGQGGTDTQYF; DNA: TGTGCCAGCAGCTCGGGACAGGGGGGAACAGATACGCAGTATTTT; V: TRBV28; size: NA; J: TRBJ2-3; D: TRBD1
CDR3: CASSPRGGDRETQYF; DNA: TGTGCCAGCAGTCCGCGAGGGGGGGACCGGGAGACCCAGTACTTC; V: TRBV2; size: NA; J: TRBJ2-5; D: NA
CDR3: CASSQASSGRAPAETQYF; DNA: TGTGCCAGCAGCCAAGCATCTAGCGGGAGGGCACCGGCAGAGACCCAGTACTTC; V: TRBV4-2; size: NA; J: TRBJ2-5; D: TRBD2
CDR3: CASSQGAGNEQFF; DNA: TGCGCCAGCAGCCAAGGAGCGGGTAATGAGCAGTTCTTC; V: TRBV4-1; size: NA; J: TRBJ2-1; D: NA
CDR3: CASSVLTGVNTEAFF; DNA: TGTGCCAGCAGCGTACTGACAGGGGTAAACACTGAAGCTTTCTTT; V: TRBV9; size: NA; J: TRBJ1-1; D: TRBD1
CDR3: CAGGGQGVGGELFF; DNA: TGTGCCGGAGGGGGACAGGGCGTTGGCGGGGAGCTGTTTTTT; V: TRBV30; size: NA; J: TRBJ2-2; D: TRBD1
CDR3: CASSQVTSQGGLAFF; DNA: TGTGCCAGCAGCCAAGTAACCAGCCAGGGTGGGCTAGCTTTCTTT; V: TRBV4-2; size: NA; J: TRBJ1-1; D: NA
CDR3: CASKQVYGGYEQYF; DNA: TGTGCCAGTAAGCAGGTTTACGGGGGTTACGAGCAGTACTTC; V: TRBV19; size: NA; J: TRBJ2-7; D: NA
CDR3: CASSQIGLAGETQYF; DNA: TGCGCCAGCAGCCAAATTGGACTAGCGGGAGAGACCCAGTACTTC; V: TRBV4-1; size: once; J: TRBJ2-5; D: TRBD2
CDR3: CASSSTPGSYGYTF; DNA: TGTGCCAGCAGTTCAACGCCGGGATCCTATGGCTACACCTTC; V: TRBV27; size: NA; J: TRBJ1-2; D: NA
CDR3: CASSVIQGAYEQYF; DNA: TGTGCCAGCAGTGTAATTCAGGGGGCCTACGAGCAGTACTTC; V: TRBV28; size: NA; J: TRBJ2-7; D: TRBD1
CDR3: CASSKGSSPYEQYF; DNA: TGTGCCAGCTCGAAAGGGAGTTCCCCCTACGAGCAGTACTTC; V: TRBV18; size: NA; J: TRBJ2-7; D: NA
CDR3: CASNPGDRADTQYF; DNA: TGTGCCAGCAATCCCGGGGACAGAGCAGATACGCAGTATTTT; V: TRBV27; size: NA; J: TRBJ2-3; D: TRBD1
CDR3: CASSLAGEQYF; DNA: TGTGCCAGCAGCTTGGCGGGGGAGCAGTACTTC; V: TRBV5-4; size: NA; J: TRBJ2-7; D: NA
CDR3: CASSTGTDENQPQHF; DNA: TGTGCCAGCAGTACCGGGACAGACGAAAATCAGCCCCAGCATTTT; V: TRBV2; size: NA; J: TRBJ1-5; D: TRBD1
CDR3: CASRATSGSDAFTYEQYF; DNA: TGCGCCAGCAGGGCGACTAGCGGGAGTGACGCCTTTACCTACGAGCAGTACTTC; V: TRBV10-2; size: NA; J: TRBJ2-7; D: TRBD2
CDR3: CASMTPRYSYEQYF; DNA: TGTGCCAGCATGACTCCTCGATACTCCTACGAGCAGTACTTC; V: TRBV28; size: NA; J: TRBJ2-7; D: NA
CDR3: CASSLYRTSGMEYF; DNA: TGTGCCAGCAGTTTATATAGGACTAGCGGGATGGAGTACTTC; V: TRBV28; size: NA; J: TRBJ2-5; D: TRBD2
CDR3: CASSRQGVKGYTF; DNA: TGTGCCAGCAGCCGACAGGGGGTTAAAGGCTACACCTTC; V: TRBV11-2; size: NA; J: TRBJ1-2; D: TRBD1
CDR3: CASSHPYNTGELFF; DNA: TGTGCCAGCAGCCACCCCTATAACACCGGGGAGCTGTTTTTT; V: TRBV5-8; size: NA; J: TRBJ2-2; D: NA
CDR3: CASSHVQGSGELFF; DNA: TGCGCCAGCAGCCATGTCCAGGGATCCGGGGAGCTGTTTTTT; V: TRBV4-1; size: NA; J: TRBJ2-2; D: NA
CDR3: CASGEEGFYTEAFF; DNA: TGTGCTAGTGGGGAGGAGGGCTTCTACACTGAAGCTTTCTTT; V: TRBV12-5; size: NA; J: TRBJ1-1; D: NA
CDR3: CASSERSGTGGKLYGYTF; DNA: TGTGCCAGCAGTGAAAGATCCGGGACAGGGGGGAAACTCTATGGCTACACCTTC; V: TRBV2; size: NA; J: TRBJ1-2; D: TRBD1
CDR3: CASSPKGAAGNTIYF; DNA: TGTGCCAGCTCACCAAAGGGGGCCGCTGGAAACACCATATATTTT; V: TRBV18; size: NA; J: TRBJ1-3; D: TRBD1
CDR3: CASSRGGGEKLFF; DNA: TGTGCCAGCAGCCGCGGGGGGGGTGAAAAACTGTTTTTT; V: TRBV7-8; size: NA; J: TRBJ1-4; D: NA
CDR3: CASSLGARGTGETQYF; DNA: TGTGCCAGCAGCTTAGGGGCTCGGGGGACAGGGGAGACCCAGTACTTC; V: TRBV11-2; size: NA; J: TRBJ2-5; D: TRBD1
CDR3: CASSLDSSYGYTF; DNA: TGTGCCAGCAGCTTGGACAGCTCCTATGGCTACACCTTC; V: TRBV7-2; size: once; J: TRBJ1-2; D: NA
CDR3: CASSKDSRSGNTIYF; DNA: TGTGCCAGTAGCAAGGACAGTCGCTCTGGAAACACCATATATTTT; V: TRBV19; size: NA; J: TRBJ1-3; D: NA
CDR3: CASSESGSRSYEQYF; DNA: TGTGCCAGCAGTGAATCCGGGAGTCGGTCCTACGAGCAGTACTTC; V: TRBV6-1; size: NA; J: TRBJ2-7; D: NA